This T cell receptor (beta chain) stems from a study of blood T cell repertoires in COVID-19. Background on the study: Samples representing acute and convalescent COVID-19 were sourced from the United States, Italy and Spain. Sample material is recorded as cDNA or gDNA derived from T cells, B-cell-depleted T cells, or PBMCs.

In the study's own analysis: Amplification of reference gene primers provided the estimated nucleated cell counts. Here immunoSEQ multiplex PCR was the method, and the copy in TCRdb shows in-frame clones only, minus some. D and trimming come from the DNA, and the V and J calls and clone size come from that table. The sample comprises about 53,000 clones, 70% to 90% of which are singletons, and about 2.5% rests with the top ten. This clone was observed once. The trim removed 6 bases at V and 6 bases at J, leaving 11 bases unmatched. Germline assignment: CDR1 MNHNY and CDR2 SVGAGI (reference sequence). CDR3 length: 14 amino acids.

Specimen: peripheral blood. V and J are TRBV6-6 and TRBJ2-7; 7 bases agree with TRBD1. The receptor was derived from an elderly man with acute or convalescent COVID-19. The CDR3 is CASRQFRQGGEQYF. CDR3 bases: TGTGCCAGCAGGCAGTTTCGACAGGGCGGCGAGCAGTACTTC.